Each of the 20 T cell receptor beta chains below was sequenced from the same sample in a study of cytomegalovirus exposure and HLA in healthy donors. Only in-frame clones appear in the TCRdb table, and some are missing; sequencing was by immunoSEQ multiplex PCR. The table includes about 220,000 clones, around four fifths detected once. Sequenced material: PBMCs. Receptors originate from a woman aged 30 to 39 in good health and CMV-seropositive.

J is TRBJ1-1 and V is TRBV19, with TRBD1 matching over 7 bases. The CDR3 consists of 14 residues. The V and J ends lost 6 bases and 8 bases, in that order; junction bases with no gene match: 12. Germline V CDR1 and CDR2: LNHDA, SQIVND (reference sequence). The CDR3 DNA reads TGTGCCAGTAGCATACGGACAGGCTCATGGGAAGCTTTCTTT. Translating gives CASSIRTGSWEAFF.

In this sample, this clone turned up a few times. V and J are TRBV30 and TRBJ1-1; 9 nucleotides match TRBD1. In germline, CDR1 is GTSNPN, CDR2 SVGIG (reference sequence). This CDR3 has 13 residues. The V segment lost 3 bases and the J segment 3 bases; nucleotides outside the gene matches: 2. This CDR3 is CAWRGTGYTEAFF. The CDR3 nucleotides are TGTGCCTGGAGAGGGACAGGGTACACTGAAGCTTTCTTT.

The genes are TRBV7-6 and TRBJ2-3, with D unclear. Looked up from germline, CDR1 is SGHVS and CDR2 is FNYEAQ. The CDR3 has 13 amino acids. V was shortened by 1 base and J by 3 bases, with 5 bases between the two germline ends. In DNA, the CDR3 is TGTGCCAGCAGCTTAGGGGGTACAGATACGCAGTATTTT. It codes for CASSLGGTDTQYF.

The chain employs TRBV6-5 and TRBJ1-3; no definite D call. The germline CDR1 and CDR2 sequences are MNHEY and SVGAGI. The CDR3 runs 14 residues. Trimming took off 6 bases at V and 2 bases at J, with 11 bases between the two ends. CDR3 coding DNA: TGTGCCAGCAGCAGGACGTGGGCTGGAAACACCATATATTTT. Its translation is CASSRTWAGNTIYF.

V and J are TRBV6-5 and TRBJ2-7; D is unclear. The V gene lost 4 bases and the J gene lost 3 bases, with 7 bases spanning the gap. Germline CDR1 reads MNHEY; CDR2 reads SVGAGI. The CDR3 consists of 12 residues. The CDR3, as DNA: TGTGCCAGCAGTTCCCTCTTCTACGAGCAGTACTTC. Translation gives CASSSLFYEQYF.

V usage is TRBV30 and J usage is TRBJ2-5; perhaps TRBD2 as D (6 bases). The CDR3 contains 12 residues. Germline V gene lookup returns CDR1 GTSNPN and CDR2 SVGIG (reference sequence). The V end was cut by 4 bases, the J end by 3 bases, with 9 bases between. For the CDR3, the DNA is TGTGCCTGGACGGAGGGTAAAGAGACCCAGTACTTC. It specifies CAWTEGKETQYF.

The V call is TRBV29-1, the J call TRBJ2-5; TRBD2 matches 9 bases. CDR1 and CDR2 from the germline V gene are SQVTM and ANQGSEA. The length of the CDR3 is 14 residues. J was trimmed by 5 bases and V by 7 bases; bases with no gene match: 11. The CDR3 coding sequence is TGCAGCGCAGACATAGCGGGAGTAGAGGAGACCCAGTACTTC. Its translation is CSADIAGVEETQYF. Using reference TRBV29-1 and TRBJ2-5 for the parts outside the CDR3, the full variable domain is SAVISQKPSRDICQRGTSLTIQCQVDSQVTMMFWYRQQPGQSLTLIATANQGSEATYESGFVIDKFPISRPNLTFSTLTVSNMSPEDSSIYLCSADIAGVEETQYFGPGTRLLVL.

In this sample, this clone turned up once. The V call is TRBV7-3, the J call TRBJ1-4, with D unclear. CDR3 size: 13 residues. Trimming removed 0 bases at V and 12 bases at J, with 11 bases between. Germline-derived CDR1 and CDR2 are SGHTA and FQGTGA. The CDR3, as DNA: TGTGCCAGCAGCTTAACCCCGGCTAAGGAACTGTTTTTT. Encoded protein: CASSLTPAKELFF.

The rearrangement joins TRBV7-6 to TRBJ1-1; no definite D call. This CDR3 contains 14 residues. Germline CDR1 SGHVS, CDR2 FNYEAQ. Trimming left V 1 base short and J 0 bases short, with 6 bases between. CDR3 loop: CASSLEGMNTEAFF. The CDR3 DNA sequence: TGTGCCAGCAGCTTAGAAGGGATGAACACTGAAGCTTTCTTT.

The chain carries TRBV6-5 and TRBJ1-1; D possibly corresponds to TRBD1 (5 bases). The V end lost 8 bases, the J end lost 1 base, and 14 bases lay between the germline ends. From germline, CDR1 is MNHEY and CDR2 SVGAGI. This CDR3 contains 14 residues. The CDR3 nucleotides are TGTGCCAGCCCCCCCCGGGGCCGGAACACTGAAGCTTTCTTT. Translated: CASPPRGRNTEAFF.

This rearrangement joins TRBV2 to TRBJ2-4; 8 bases map to TRBD1. The V and J ends lost 7 bases and 3 bases, in that order; junction bases with no gene match: 8. This CDR3 has 15 amino acids. Germline CDR1 SNHLY, CDR2 FYNNEI. CDR3 sequence reads: CASTPDRAYKNIQYF. The CDR3 DNA follows: TGTGCCAGCACTCCGGACAGGGCGTACAAAAACATTCAGTACTTC.

The chain joins TRBV19 to TRBJ1-5; 10 positions agree with TRBD1. CDR3 size: 16 residues. Per germline, CDR1 LNHDA and CDR2 SQIVND (reference sequence). Unmatched junction bases numbered 11, after V lost 6 bases and J lost 6 bases. Here the CDR3 reads CASSTVGQGDGQPQHF. The CDR3 DNA reads TGTGCCAGTAGCACCGTTGGACAGGGGGACGGTCAGCCCCAGCATTTT.

The rearrangement joins TRBV30 to TRBJ2-1; D is undetermined. CDR3 length: 13 residues. The germline V gene encodes CDR1 GTSNPN and CDR2 SVGIG (reference sequence). Deletions cut 5 bases from V and 5 bases from J, with 13 bases between. DNA for the CDR3: TGTGCCTGGGTAGGAGCACTCGACAATGAGCAGTTCTTC. Translated, it gives CAWVGALDNEQFF.

The rearrangement joins TRBV7-9 to TRBJ2-7, with D perhaps matching TRBD1 or TRBD2 (5 bases each). From germline, CDR1 is SEHNR and CDR2 FQNEAQ (reference sequence). The CDR3 spans 14 residues. Trimming took off 2 bases at V and 5 bases at J, with 13 bases between the two ends. The CDR3 spells CASSLPGTFHEQYF. The CDR3 DNA follows: TGTGCCAGCAGCTTACCCGGGACCTTCCACGAGCAGTACTTC.

The chain combines TRBV30 with TRBJ2-7; D is possibly TRBD1 or TRBD2 (5 bases each). The CDR3 length is 13 residues. Per the germline V gene, CDR1 is GTSNPN and CDR2 is SVGIG (reference sequence). Between the trimmed V and J ends, which lost 3 bases and 0 bases, there was a span of 9 bases. Here the CDR3 DNA reads TGTGCCTGGAGCTTGGGGACCTCCTACGAGCAGTACTTC. Protein sequence: CAWSLGTSYEQYF.

The genes are TRBV7-3 and TRBJ1-1, with D unresolved. The V end was cut by 1 base, the J end by 3 bases, with 6 bases between. The CDR3 loop spans 13 amino acids. CDR1 is SGHTA and CDR2 is FQGTGA in the germline V gene. CDR3 loop: CASSLRPDTEAFF. CDR3 DNA sequence: TGTGCCAGCAGCTTAAGGCCCGACACTGAAGCTTTCTTT.

V usage is TRBV13 and J usage is TRBJ2-7; the D gene is possibly TRBD2 (6 bases). Between the trimmed V and J ends, which lost 4 bases and 0 bases, there was a span of 13 bases. This CDR3 is 15 amino acids long. Germline CDR1 is PRHDT and CDR2 is FYEKMQ (reference sequence). CDR3 region: CASSSRDSSSYEQYF. CDR3 in DNA: TGTGCCAGCAGCTCCCGGGACTCCTCCTCCTACGAGCAGTACTTC.

The chain recombines TRBV13 with TRBJ1-3; TRBD1 agrees at 11 bases. CDR3 length equals 15 residues. Germline trimming cut 3 bases from V and 3 bases from J; bases unmatched to any gene: 1. Germline CDR1 PRHDT, CDR2 FYEKMQ (reference sequence). CDR3 region: CASSLGTGGGNTIYF. CDR3 coding DNA: TGTGCCAGCAGCTTGGGGACAGGGGGTGGAAACACCATATATTTT.

This clone was recorded a few times. The chain combines TRBV12-5 with TRBJ2-1; a possible D gene is TRBD1 (5 bases). Germline CDR1 LGHNT, CDR2 FRNRAP. V lost 4 bases, J lost 9 bases, and 16 bases lay in between. The CDR3 spans 14 residues. The CDR3 spells CASGYPAPDSEQFF. In DNA form, the CDR3 reads TGTGCTAGTGGTTACCCCGCCCCAGACAGTGAGCAGTTCTTC. Full variable domain (rest looked up from reference TRBV12-5 and TRBJ2-1): DARVTQTPRHKVTEMGQEVTMRCQPILGHNTVFWYRQTMMQGLELLAYFRNRAPLDDSGMPKDRFSAEMPDATLATLKIQPSEPRDSAVYFCASGYPAPDSEQFFGPGTRLTVL.

This chain uses TRBV30 with TRBJ2-7; D gene uncertain. CDR1 is GTSNPN, CDR2 SVGIG, per germline (reference sequence). The CDR3 consists of 14 residues. Trimming left V 5 bases short and J 5 bases short, with 19 bases between. The CDR3 sequence: CAWSSPLVPNEQYF. CDR3 nucleotides: TGTGCCTGGTCCTCCCCCCTAGTACCTAACGAGCAGTACTTC.